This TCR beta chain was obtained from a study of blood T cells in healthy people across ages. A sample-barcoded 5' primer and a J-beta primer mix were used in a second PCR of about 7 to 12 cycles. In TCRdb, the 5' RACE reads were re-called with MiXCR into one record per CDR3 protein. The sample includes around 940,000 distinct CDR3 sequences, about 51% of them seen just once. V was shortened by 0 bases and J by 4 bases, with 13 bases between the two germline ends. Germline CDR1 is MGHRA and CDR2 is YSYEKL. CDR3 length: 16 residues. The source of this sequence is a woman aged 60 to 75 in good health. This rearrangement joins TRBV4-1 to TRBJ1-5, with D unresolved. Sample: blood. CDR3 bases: TGCGCCAGCAGCCAAGACCAGTTGCCGGGTAATCAGCCCCAGCATTTT. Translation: CASSQDQLPGNQPQHF.